The 15 T cell receptor beta chains below come from one sample, sequenced in a study of blood T cells in healthy people across ages (dated by TCRdb to between 2014 and 2017). Receptors were amplified or captured by 5' RACE. The sample was run on an Illumina HiSeq 2500. A second 7 to 11 cycle PCR used a sample-barcoded 5' primer and a J-beta primer mix. TCRdb passed the public sequencing reads through fastp at Q25 and MiXCR, retaining productive beta sequences. Rows merge per CDR3 protein into single entries with the most common DNA and genes. Present in this sample are 1.5 million to 2 million distinct CDR3 sequences, just under 50% of which were seen just once. 2.1% of the sample is in the top ten clones. Input material: blood. The receptor source for this set is a woman between 40 and 55 years old in good health.

The V and J genes are TRBV6-5 and TRBJ2-1; D ambiguous. CDR1 is MNHEY, CDR2 SVGAGI, per germline. This CDR3 region has 14 residues. The V end lost 2 bases, the J end lost 6 bases, and 11 bases lay between the germline ends. The CDR3: CASSYLRASNEQFF. The CDR3 DNA sequence: TGTGCCAGCAGTTACCTTAGGGCCTCCAATGAGCAGTTCTTC.

The chain couples TRBV14 to TRBJ2-3; tentative D call: TRBD1 (5 bases). V lost 0 bases, J lost 3 bases, and 13 bases lay in between. This CDR3 has 16 amino acids. Per germline, CDR1 SGHDN and CDR2 FVKESK. DNA for the CDR3: TGTGCCAGCAGCCAAGACCAGGGTATATCGACAGATACGCAGTATTTT. Its translation: CASSQDQGISTDTQYF.

This clonotype was found a few times. The chain employs TRBV7-9 and TRBJ2-7, with 7 bases identical to TRBD1. V shed 5 bases and J 0 bases; nucleotides not matched to a gene: 7. This CDR3 is built from 15 residues. Germline lookup yields CDR1 SEHNR and CDR2 FQNEAQ (reference sequence). In DNA form, the CDR3 reads TGTGCCAGCAGCCCACCGGGACAGCACTCCTACGAGCAGTACTTC. Encoded protein: CASSPPGQHSYEQYF.

CDR3 DNA sequence: TGTGCCAGCAGCCATAGACAGGGGAGGAATGAGCAGTTCTTC. Its protein product is CASSHRQGRNEQFF. V usage is TRBV7-8 and J usage is TRBJ2-1, with 8 bases identical to TRBD1. This CDR3 contains 14 residues. With 5 bases clipped from V and 7 bases from J, the junction kept 7 bases outside the gene matches. CDR1 and CDR2 from the germline V gene are SGHVS and FQNEAQ.

The chain couples TRBV7-9 to TRBJ1-1; TRBD1 might be the D (6 bases). The V and J ends lost 2 bases and 1 base respectively, with 17 bases between them. The CDR3 has 17 amino acids. Looked up from germline, CDR1 is SEHNR and CDR2 is FQNEAQ (reference sequence). The CDR3 nucleotides read TGTGCCAGCAGCTTAAGTCCGGCCGGGACATGGAACACTGAAGCTTTCTTT. It translates to CASSLSPAGTWNTEAFF.

V gene TRBV7-9 combines with J gene TRBJ1-2, with 8 bases that match TRBD1. V lost 1 base to trimming and J lost 4 bases; unmatched junction nucleotides: 5. CDR3 size: 15 residues. The germline V gene has CDR1 SEHNR and CDR2 FQNEAQ (reference sequence). The CDR3 DNA follows: TGTGCCAGCAGCTTAGGATACGGACAGGGCTATGGCTACACCTTC. Residues: CASSLGYGQGYGYTF.

The CDR3 reads CSALGGAGELFF. The CDR3 region has the DNA TGCAGTGCTCTAGGAGGGGCCGGGGAGCTGTTTTTT. The chain recombines TRBV20-1 with TRBJ2-2, with D maybe TRBD2 (6 bases). The ends were cut back, 5 bases at V and 6 bases at J, with 10 bases in the middle. CDR1 and CDR2 from the germline V gene are DFQATT and SNEGSKA (reference sequence). This CDR3 is 12 amino acids long.

V and J are TRBV27 and TRBJ2-7, with D unresolved. CDR1 MNHEY and CDR2 SMNVEV come from the germline V gene (reference sequence). The CDR3 is made up of 15 amino acids. With 3 bases removed from V and 1 base from J, the gap between germline ends came to 13 bases. CDR3 sequence: CASSFKGPTSYEQYF. The CDR3 nucleotides read TGTGCCAGCAGTTTTAAGGGCCCCACTTCCTACGAGCAGTACTTC.

The V call is TRBV7-9, the J call TRBJ2-3; D call uncertain. Germline CDR1 and CDR2: SEHNR and FQNEAQ (reference sequence). The CDR3 contains 15 residues. Trimming left V 7 bases short and J 0 bases short, with 14 bases between. The CDR3: CASTKNGPSTDTQYF. The CDR3 nucleotides are TGTGCCAGCACCAAAAATGGGCCGAGCACAGATACGCAGTATTTT.

This clonotype was observed a handful of times. The CDR3 DNA reads TGTGCCAGCAGCTTAGTCCCACAGGTCAATGAGCAGTTCTTC. Protein: CASSLVPQVNEQFF. This chain joins TRBV11-2 and TRBJ2-1; D might be TRBD1 (5 bases). V was shortened by 1 base and J by 6 bases, with 10 bases between the two germline ends. This CDR3 contains 14 residues. Germline V gene data show CDR1 as SGHAT and CDR2 as FQNNGV. The variable domain in full, with the rest retrieved from reference TRBV11-2 and TRBJ2-1, is EAGVAQSPRYKIIEKRQSVAFWCNPISGHATLYWYQQILGQGPKLLIQFQNNGVVDDSQLPKDRFSAERLKGVDSTLKIQPAKLEDSAVYLCASSLVPQVNEQFFGPGTRLTVL.

The chain combines TRBV11-1 with TRBJ2-5; D not resolved. This CDR3 is 14 amino acids long. Deletions cut 1 base from V and 5 bases from J, with 11 bases between. Germline lookup yields CDR1 SGHAT and CDR2 FQDESV (reference sequence). The CDR3 bases are TGTGCCAGCAGCTTAGACCTGGGGAAGGAGACCCAGTACTTC. It is translated as CASSLDLGKETQYF.

The chain uses TRBV20-1 and TRBJ1-1, with D unresolved. CDR3 length: 15 residues. Germline V gives CDR1 DFQATT, CDR2 SNEGSKA (reference sequence). Trimming cost V 0 bases and J 1 base, with 12 bases left between them. The CDR3 sequence is CSAREPGLGNTEAFF. In DNA form, the CDR3 reads TGCAGTGCTAGAGAACCGGGTCTGGGGAACACTGAAGCTTTCTTT.

The genes are TRBV5-5 and TRBJ1-2; 11 nucleotides match TRBD1. This CDR3 region has 14 residues. V trimming: 1 base; J trimming: 8 bases; junction bases outside the gene matches: 4. Germline CDR1 reads SGHKS; CDR2 reads YYEKEE (reference sequence). The CDR3 DNA sequence: TGTGCCAGCAGCTTGCCCGGGACAGGGGGAGGCTACACCTTC. Its protein is CASSLPGTGGGYTF.

The sample holds a few counts of this clonotype. CDR3 sequence: CASSYFQPGRNSGANVLTF. Written as DNA, the CDR3 is TGTGCCAGCAGTTACTTTCAACCTGGACGTAACTCTGGGGCCAACGTCCTGACTTTC. The genes are TRBV6-5 and TRBJ2-6; D unresolved. This CDR3 is 19 amino acids long. Trimming took off 1 base at V and 0 bases at J, with 16 bases between the two ends. In germline, CDR1 is MNHEY, CDR2 SVGAGI.

This chain joins TRBV12-3 or TRBV12-4 and TRBJ2-7; no firm D call. V shed 2 bases and J shed 0 bases, with 8 bases lying between them. The CDR3 is made up of 14 amino acids. The CDR3 nucleotides are TGTGCCAGCAGTTTAAACAGCCTCTCCTACGAGCAGTACTTC. This gives the protein CASSLNSLSYEQYF.